This T cell receptor beta chain derives from a study of blood T cell repertoires in COVID-19. Repertoires were generated with immunoSEQ multiplex PCR, while TCRdb's copy carries only in-frame clones and drops some. The table shows about 98,000 clones, with approximately 82% occurring only once. In its sample, this clone was seen a few times. The CDR3 is 11 amino acids. Germline V gives CDR1 SGHRS, CDR2 YFSETQ. V shed 5 bases and J shed 7 bases, with 8 bases lying between them. The rearrangement uses TRBV5-1 and TRBJ2-3, with D maybe TRBD2 (6 bases). Sequenced: peripheral blood. The receptor's source is a man between 60 and 75 years old with active or convalescent COVID-19. In DNA, the CDR3 is TGCGCCAGCAGAGGCGGGAATACGCAGTATTTT. Protein sequence: CASRGGNTQYF.